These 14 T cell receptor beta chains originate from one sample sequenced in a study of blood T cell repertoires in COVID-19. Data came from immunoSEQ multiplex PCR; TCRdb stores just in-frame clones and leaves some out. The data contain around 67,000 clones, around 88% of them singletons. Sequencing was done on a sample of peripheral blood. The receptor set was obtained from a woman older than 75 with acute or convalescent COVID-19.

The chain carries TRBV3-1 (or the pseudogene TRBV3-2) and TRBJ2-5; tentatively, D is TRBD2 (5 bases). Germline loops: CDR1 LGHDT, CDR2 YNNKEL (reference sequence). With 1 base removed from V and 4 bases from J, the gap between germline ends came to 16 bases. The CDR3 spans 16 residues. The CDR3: CASSQVTSYGTETQYF. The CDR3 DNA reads TGTGCCAGCAGCCAAGTTACTAGTTATGGTACAGAGACCCAGTACTTC.

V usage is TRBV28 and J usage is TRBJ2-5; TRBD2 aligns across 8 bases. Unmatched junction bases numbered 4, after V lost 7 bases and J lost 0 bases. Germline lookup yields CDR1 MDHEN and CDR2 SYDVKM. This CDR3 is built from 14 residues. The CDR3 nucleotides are TGTGCCAGCACCCCGGGAGGGAACCAAGAGACCCAGTACTTC. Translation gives CASTPGGNQETQYF.

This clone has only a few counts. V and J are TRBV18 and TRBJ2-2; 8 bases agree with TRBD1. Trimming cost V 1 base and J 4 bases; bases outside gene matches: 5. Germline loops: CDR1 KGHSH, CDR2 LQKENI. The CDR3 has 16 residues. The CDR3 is CASSPLLDRGTGELFF. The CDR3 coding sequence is TGTGCCAGCTCACCACTCCTAGACAGGGGCACCGGGGAGCTGTTTTTT.

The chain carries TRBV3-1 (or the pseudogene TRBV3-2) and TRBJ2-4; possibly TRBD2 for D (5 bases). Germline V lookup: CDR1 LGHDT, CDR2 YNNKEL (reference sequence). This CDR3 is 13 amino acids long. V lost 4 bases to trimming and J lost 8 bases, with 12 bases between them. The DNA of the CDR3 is TGTGCCAGCAGCCGTGGGGAGAGAGACATTCAGTACTTC. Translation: CASSRGERDIQYF.

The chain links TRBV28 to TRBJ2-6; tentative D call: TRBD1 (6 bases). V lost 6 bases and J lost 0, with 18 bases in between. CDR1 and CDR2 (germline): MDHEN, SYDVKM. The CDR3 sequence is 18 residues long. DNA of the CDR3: TGTGCCAGCAGGTACCCTCAGGGGTCAGTCTCTGGGGCCAACGTCCTGACTTTC. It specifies CASRYPQGSVSGANVLTF. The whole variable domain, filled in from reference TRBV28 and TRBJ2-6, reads DVKVTQSSRYLVKRTGEKVFLECVQDMDHENMFWYRQDPGLGLRLIYFSYDVKMKEKGDIPEGYSVSREKKERFSLILESASTNQTSMYLCASRYPQGSVSGANVLTFGAGSRLTVL.

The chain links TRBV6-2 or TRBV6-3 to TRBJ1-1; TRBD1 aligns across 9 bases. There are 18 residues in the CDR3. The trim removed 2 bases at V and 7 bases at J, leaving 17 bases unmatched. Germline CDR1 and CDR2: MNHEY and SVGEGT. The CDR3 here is CASSYPAGTGLSDNEAFF. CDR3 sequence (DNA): TGTGCCAGCAGTTACCCGGCGGGGACAGGGCTTAGCGACAATGAAGCTTTCTTT.

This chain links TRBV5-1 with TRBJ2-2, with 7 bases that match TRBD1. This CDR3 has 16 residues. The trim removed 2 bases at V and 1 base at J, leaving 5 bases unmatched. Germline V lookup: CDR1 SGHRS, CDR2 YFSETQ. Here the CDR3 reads CASSFVQGRNTGELFF. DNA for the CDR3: TGCGCCAGCAGCTTCGTACAGGGGAGGAACACCGGGGAGCTGTTTTTT.

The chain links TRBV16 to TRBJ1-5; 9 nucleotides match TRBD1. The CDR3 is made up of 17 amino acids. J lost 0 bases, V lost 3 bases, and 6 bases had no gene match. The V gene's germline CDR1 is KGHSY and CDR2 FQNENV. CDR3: CASSQGQGLNSNQPQHF. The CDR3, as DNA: TGTGCCAGCAGCCAGGGACAGGGACTAAATAGCAATCAGCCCCAGCATTTT.

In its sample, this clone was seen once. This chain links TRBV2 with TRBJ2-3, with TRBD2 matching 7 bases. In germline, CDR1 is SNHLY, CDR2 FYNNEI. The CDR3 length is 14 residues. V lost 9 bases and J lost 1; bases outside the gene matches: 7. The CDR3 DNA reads TGTGCCAGTGGAGCGGGATTGGGCACAGATACGCAGTATTTT. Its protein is CASGAGLGTDTQYF.

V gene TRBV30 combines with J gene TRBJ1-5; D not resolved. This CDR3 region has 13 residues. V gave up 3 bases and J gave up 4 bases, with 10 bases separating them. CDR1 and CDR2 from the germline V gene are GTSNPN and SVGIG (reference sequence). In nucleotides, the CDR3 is TGTGCCTGGAGCATCCGGAGTAATCAGCCCCAGCATTTT. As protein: CAWSIRSNQPQHF.

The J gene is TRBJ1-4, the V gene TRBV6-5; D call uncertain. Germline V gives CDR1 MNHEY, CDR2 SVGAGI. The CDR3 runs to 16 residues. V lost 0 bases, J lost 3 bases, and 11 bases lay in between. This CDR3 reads CASSYSRESANEKLFF. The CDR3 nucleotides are TGTGCCAGCAGTTACTCGAGGGAATCAGCTAATGAAAAACTGTTTTTT.

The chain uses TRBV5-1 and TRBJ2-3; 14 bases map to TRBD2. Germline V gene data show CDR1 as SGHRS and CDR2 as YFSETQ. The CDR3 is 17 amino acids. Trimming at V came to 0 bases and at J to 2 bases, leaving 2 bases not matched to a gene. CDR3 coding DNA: TGCGCCAGCAGCTTGGGACTAGCGGGGGGGACCACAGATACGCAGTATTTT. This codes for CASSLGLAGGTTDTQYF.

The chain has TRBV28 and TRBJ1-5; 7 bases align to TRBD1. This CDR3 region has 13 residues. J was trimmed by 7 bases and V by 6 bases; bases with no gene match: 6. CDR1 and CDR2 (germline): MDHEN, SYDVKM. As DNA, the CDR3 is TGTGCCAGCAGCGACAGGGTCGAGCAGCCCCAGCATTTT. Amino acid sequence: CASSDRVEQPQHF.

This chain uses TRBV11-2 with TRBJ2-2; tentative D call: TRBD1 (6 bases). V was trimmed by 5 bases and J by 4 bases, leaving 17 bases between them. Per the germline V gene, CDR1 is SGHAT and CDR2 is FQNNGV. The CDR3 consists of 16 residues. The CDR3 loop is CASSLNRGSGTGELFF. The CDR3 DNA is TGTGCCAGCAGCCTGAATAGGGGGAGCGGCACCGGGGAGCTGTTTTTT. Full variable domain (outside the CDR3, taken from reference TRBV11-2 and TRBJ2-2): EAGVAQSPRYKIIEKRQSVAFWCNPISGHATLYWYQQILGQGPKLLIQFQNNGVVDDSQLPKDRFSAERLKGVDSTLKIQPAKLEDSAVYLCASSLNRGSGTGELFFGEGSRLTVL.